A single sample is the source of the 23 T cell receptor beta chains below, sequenced in a study of blood T cell repertoires in COVID-19. Repertoires were generated with immunoSEQ multiplex PCR, while TCRdb's copy carries only in-frame clones and drops some. This table holds approximately 80,000 clones, about four fifths found once. Sequences were obtained from peripheral blood. The receptor set was obtained from a man in his 60s with acute or convalescent COVID-19.

In DNA form, the CDR3 reads TGTGCCGTGGGCCCCGACAGTTCGAATGAAAAACTGTTTTTT. This codes for CAVGPDSSNEKLFF. The chain joins TRBV6-6 to TRBJ1-4, with D possibly matching TRBD1 (5 bases). Germline CDR1 MNHNY, CDR2 SVGAGI (reference sequence). This CDR3 is built from 14 residues. The ends were cut back, 11 bases at V and 5 bases at J, with 18 bases in the middle.

The rearrangement joins TRBV18 to TRBJ1-2; D might be TRBD1 (6 bases). Germline V gene sequence: CDR1 KGHSH, CDR2 LQKENI. Trimming stripped 3 bases from V and 6 bases from J, with 17 bases between. The CDR3 has 15 residues. The DNA of the CDR3 is TGTGCCAGCTCACCCGAAGCGCAGGGGATAAATGGCTACACCTTC. This sequence encodes CASSPEAQGINGYTF.

This clone was seen only once. The rearrangement joins TRBV6-2 or TRBV6-3 to TRBJ1-1; TRBD1 might be the D (5 bases). This CDR3 comprises 17 residues. V was clipped by 2 bases and J by 1 base, with 17 bases between them. Per germline, CDR1 MNHEY and CDR2 SVGEGT. CDR3 in amino acids: CASSYRGQGGWNTEAFF. The CDR3 bases are TGTGCCAGCAGTTACCGAGGCCAGGGAGGATGGAACACTGAAGCTTTCTTT.

The chain links TRBV7-2 to TRBJ2-5; possibly TRBD2 for D (6 bases). V lost 3 bases and J lost 5, with 13 bases in between. Germline V lookup: CDR1 SGHTA, CDR2 FQGNSA. The CDR3 sequence is 14 residues long. CDR3 sequence reads: CASSFTTGVETQYF. The CDR3 DNA follows: TGTGCCAGCAGCTTCACCACGGGAGTCGAGACCCAGTACTTC.

The chain couples TRBV5-1 to TRBJ1-6; no clear D gene. Germline CDR1 SGHRS, CDR2 YFSETQ. The CDR3 contains 13 residues. V was trimmed by 3 bases and J by 8 bases, leaving 9 bases between them. The CDR3 loop reads CASSSVGDSPLHF. CDR3 coding DNA: TGCGCCAGCAGCTCGGTGGGAGATTCACCCCTCCACTTT. The full variable domain, in which reference TRBV5-1 and TRBJ1-6 provide the parts outside the CDR3, is KAGVTQTPRYLIKTRGQQVTLSCSPISGHRSVSWYQQTPGQGLQFLFEYFSETQRNKGNFPGRFSGRQFSNSRSEMNVSTLELGDSALYLCASSSVGDSPLHFGNGTRLTVT.

The chain is built from TRBV5-4 and TRBJ1-1; no clear D. V lost 1 base and J lost 1, with 5 bases in between. CDR1 and CDR2 (germline): SGHNT, YYREEE (reference sequence). The CDR3 contains 13 residues. The CDR3 here is CASSLPGNTEAFF. CDR3 DNA sequence: TGTGCCAGCAGCTTGCCAGGGAACACTGAAGCTTTCTTT.

This clone was observed a handful of times. The rearrangement joins TRBV7-9 to TRBJ2-2, with TRBD2 identical over 7 bases. From germline, CDR1 is SEHNR and CDR2 FQNEAQ (reference sequence). The CDR3 has 12 amino acids. CDR3 coding DNA: TGTGCGACCCAGGGAGGGTCCGGGGAGCTGTTTTTT. Protein: CATQGGSGELFF.

The rearrangement uses TRBV11-3 and TRBJ2-1; 12 bases agree with TRBD2. Germline V gene data show CDR1 as SGHNT and CDR2 as YENEEA. The CDR3 runs to 17 residues. V trimming: 5 bases; J trimming: 1 base; junction bases outside the gene matches: 6. The DNA for the CDR3 is TGTGCCAGCAGCCCCGGGACTAGCGGGCCATCCTACAATGAGCAGTTCTTC. Translating gives CASSPGTSGPSYNEQFF.

V and J are TRBV11-2 and TRBJ1-2, with D possibly matching TRBD1 (6 bases). The length of the CDR3 is 14 residues. Germline V gene sequence: CDR1 SGHAT, CDR2 FQNNGV. V gave up 1 base and J gave up 8 bases, with 14 bases separating them. The CDR3 DNA follows: TGTGCCAGCAGCTTAGGCCCCCGACAGGAAGGCTACACCTTC. This sequence encodes CASSLGPRQEGYTF. Based on the CDR3 plus reference TRBV11-2 and TRBJ1-2, the full variable domain is EAGVAQSPRYKIIEKRQSVAFWCNPISGHATLYWYQQILGQGPKLLIQFQNNGVVDDSQLPKDRFSAERLKGVDSTLKIQPAKLEDSAVYLCASSLGPRQEGYTFGSGTRLTVV.

The chain is built from TRBV7-2 and TRBJ2-5; 11 positions agree with TRBD1. This CDR3 has 15 residues. CDR1 and CDR2 (germline): SGHTA, FQGNSA. V gave up 4 bases and J gave up 5 bases; unmatched junction bases: 6. The CDR3 sequence is CASSSIRDRGETQYF. DNA for the CDR3: TGTGCCAGCAGCTCCATCCGGGACAGGGGGGAGACCCAGTACTTC. The whole variable domain, filled in from reference TRBV7-2 and TRBJ2-5, reads GAGVSQSPSNKVTEKGKDVELRCDPISGHTALYWYRQSLGQGLEFLIYFQGNSAPDKSGLPSDRFSAERTGGSVSTLTIQRTQQEDSAVYLCASSSIRDRGETQYFGPGTRLLVL.

The chain joins TRBV7-9 to TRBJ2-1, with TRBD2 matching over 14 bases. The CDR3 contains 16 residues. V lost 5 bases to trimming and J lost 8 bases; unmatched junction nucleotides: 8. CDR1 and CDR2 from the germline V gene are SEHNR and FQNEAQ (reference sequence). CDR3 nucleotides: TGTGCCAGCAGCGACAGGACTAGCGGGAGGTGGTATGAGCAGTTCTTC. This codes for CASSDRTSGRWYEQFF.

The chain employs TRBV7-3 and TRBJ1-1; D gene uncertain. There are 13 residues in the CDR3. Germline-derived CDR1 and CDR2 are SGHTA and FQGTGA. V was shortened by 5 bases and J by 1 base, with 8 bases between the two germline ends. In nucleotides, the CDR3 is TGTGCCAGCAGCCTCACAACGAACACTGAAGCTTTCTTT. This codes for CASSLTTNTEAFF. The variable domain in full, completed from reference TRBV7-3 and TRBJ1-1, reads GAGVSQTPSNKVTEKGKYVELRCDPISGHTALYWYRQSLGQGPEFLIYFQGTGAADDSGLPNDRFFAVRPEGSVSTLKIQRTERGDSAVYLCASSLTTNTEAFFGQGTRLTVV.

V and J are TRBV7-2 and TRBJ1-1; tentatively, D is TRBD1 (6 bases). The CDR3 sequence is 14 residues long. V was shortened by 7 bases and J by 5 bases, with 17 bases between the two germline ends. Germline CDR1 SGHTA, CDR2 FQGNSA. CDR3 bases: TGTGCCAGCAAAACGTCAGGGGTGCGAACTGAAGCTTTCTTT. This encodes CASKTSGVRTEAFF.

The chain is built from TRBV5-8 and TRBJ2-1; D perhaps matches TRBD2 (6 bases). The germline V gene encodes CDR1 SGHTS and CDR2 YDEGEE. The CDR3 consists of 15 residues. With 7 bases removed from V and 0 bases from J, the gap between germline ends came to 14 bases. CDR3 DNA: TGTGCCAGCTCCCCGGCGGGGTACTCCTACAATGAGCAGTTCTTC. This encodes CASSPAGYSYNEQFF.

This chain links TRBV7-2 with TRBJ1-1, with D perhaps matching TRBD1 (5 bases). V was shortened by 3 bases and J by 0 bases, with 5 bases between the two germline ends. The CDR3 is 13 residues long. Germline V lookup: CDR1 SGHTA, CDR2 FQGNSA. The CDR3 region has the DNA TGTGCCAGCAGCTTCAGGGTGAACACTGAAGCTTTCTTT. Residues: CASSFRVNTEAFF. The variable domain in full, completed from reference TRBV7-2 and TRBJ1-1, reads GAGVSQSPSNKVTEKGKDVELRCDPISGHTALYWYRQSLGQGLEFLIYFQGNSAPDKSGLPSDRFSAERTGGSVSTLTIQRTQQEDSAVYLCASSFRVNTEAFFGQGTRLTVV.

This clone was observed a handful of times. The chain joins TRBV7-9 to TRBJ1-2; D not certain. This CDR3 has 13 residues. Germline V gene data show CDR1 as SEHNR and CDR2 as FQNEAQ (reference sequence). V lost 5 bases, J lost 4 bases, and 11 bases lay in between. The CDR3 region is CASSPDSLYGYTF. The DNA of the CDR3 is TGTGCCAGCAGCCCTGACTCCCTCTATGGCTACACCTTC. Looking up the rest from reference TRBV7-9 and TRBJ1-2 gives the full variable domain: DTGVSQNPRHKITKRGQNVTFRCDPISEHNRLYWYRQTLGQGPEFLTYFQNEAQLEKSRLLSDRFSAERPKGSFSTLEIQRTEQGDSAMYLCASSPDSLYGYTFGSGTRLTVV.

J is TRBJ2-7 and V is TRBV7-9; 8 bases align to TRBD2. The CDR3 has 15 amino acids. V dropped 1 base and J dropped 6; count of bases not matched to a gene: 8. Germline V gene data show CDR1 as SEHNR and CDR2 as FQNEAQ (reference sequence). The CDR3 nucleotides read TGTGCCAGCAGCTTAGTTGCCGGGAGGGCCTCCGAGCAGTACTTC. Its translation is CASSLVAGRASEQYF.

V gene TRBV5-4 combines with J gene TRBJ2-2; D not resolved. The V gene's germline CDR1 is SGHNT and CDR2 YYREEE (reference sequence). This CDR3 is 14 amino acids long. V was cut by 0 bases and J by 0 bases, with 3 bases left in between. The CDR3 is CASSLAPNTGELFF. DNA for the CDR3: TGTGCCAGCAGCTTGGCTCCGAACACCGGGGAGCTGTTTTTT.

This chain uses TRBV2 with TRBJ1-5, with TRBD1 matching 11 bases. Germline CDR1 SNHLY, CDR2 FYNNEI. With 7 bases clipped from V and 3 bases from J, the junction kept 5 bases outside the gene matches. This CDR3 spans 15 amino acids. This CDR3 reads CASNGQGANNQPQHF. CDR3 DNA: TGTGCCAGCAACGGACAGGGGGCCAACAATCAGCCCCAGCATTTT.

This chain links TRBV2 with TRBJ2-1, with D maybe TRBD1 (6 bases). The V end lost 3 bases, the J end lost 3 bases, and 6 bases lay between the germline ends. The V gene's germline CDR1 is SNHLY and CDR2 FYNNEI. This CDR3 has 13 amino acids. In nucleotides, the CDR3 is TGTGCCAGCAGTGACAGGGGCTACAATGAGCAGTTCTTC. It encodes CASSDRGYNEQFF.

CDR3 protein: CASSSDRGLGETQYF. The CDR3 DNA follows: TGTGCCAGCAGCTCCGACAGGGGCTTAGGAGAGACCCAGTACTTC. The genes are TRBV11-1 and TRBJ2-5, with 8 nucleotides matching TRBD1. The germline V gene encodes CDR1 SGHAT and CDR2 FQDESV (reference sequence). The CDR3 extends over 15 amino acids. Trimming removed 4 bases from V and 4 bases from J; junction bases left unmatched: 8.

In this sample, this clone turned up a few times. The chain carries TRBV12-3 or TRBV12-4 and TRBJ2-1; D might be TRBD2 (6 bases). Trimming removed 6 bases from V and 9 bases from J, with 12 bases in between. This CDR3 region has 12 residues. The CDR3 spells CASSRRGSEQFF. In DNA, the CDR3 is TGTGCCAGCAGCCGGAGGGGAAGTGAGCAGTTCTTC.

There are a few counts of this clone. The CDR3 loop is CASSRGQGDVGELFF. The CDR3 region has the DNA TGTGCCAGCAGTAGGGGACAGGGGGACGTCGGGGAGCTGTTTTTT. The rearrangement uses TRBV6-5 and TRBJ2-2; 11 nucleotides agree with TRBD1. From germline, CDR1 is MNHEY and CDR2 SVGAGI. CDR3 length equals 15 residues. J lost 7 bases, V lost 5 bases, and 6 bases had no gene match.